The 24 T cell receptor beta chains below come from one sample, sequenced in a study of B cell selection in AIRE deficiency. Sorting defined conventional CD4 T cells as CD4+CD127+. Generated by immunoSEQ multiplex PCR, the TCRdb table keeps only in-frame clones and is missing some. The table lists 20,000 to 25,000 clones, 95% to 98% of them singletons, with more than 0.15% in the top ten. The sequenced material came from conventional CD4+ T cells sorted from PBMCs. All receptors come from a human donor with AIRE deficiency.

The rearrangement uses TRBV28 and TRBJ2-7, with D perhaps assigned TRBD1 or TRBD2 (5 bases each). Per the germline V gene, CDR1 is MDHEN and CDR2 is SYDVKM. Between the trimmed V and J ends, which lost 6 bases and 4 bases, there was a span of 22 bases. The CDR3 runs 16 residues. Here the CDR3 reads CASSPGFGALPYEQYF. CDR3 DNA: TGTGCCAGCAGCCCCGGGTTCGGGGCCCTCCCTTACGAGCAGTACTTC.

On this clone: Other DNA sequences from this sample encode an identical CDR3 as well. The gene calls are TRBV28 and TRBJ2-7, with D maybe TRBD1 (6 bases). The CDR3 runs to 15 residues. The germline gives CDR1 MDHEN, CDR2 SYDVKM. Trimming stripped 7 bases from V and 5 bases from J, with 21 bases between. The CDR3 region is CASTTRGRLLNEQYF. CDR3 bases: TGTGCCAGCACGACGAGGGGGAGACTACTTAACGAGCAGTACTTC.

V is TRBV15 and J is TRBJ2-7, with 12 bases fitting TRBD1. This CDR3 is 14 amino acids long. The germline CDR1 and CDR2 sequences are LNHNV and YYDKDF (reference sequence). Trimming took 8 bases from V and 4 from J; bases not matched to a gene: 6. In DNA, the CDR3 is TGTGCCACCGGGAGGGACAGGGGGCGTTACGAGCAGTACTTC. Translated, it gives CATGRDRGRYEQYF.

The rearrangement joins TRBV11-2 to TRBJ2-1; perhaps D is TRBD1 or TRBD2 (5 bases each). Germline-derived CDR1 and CDR2 are SGHAT and FQNNGV. This CDR3 is built from 17 residues. Between the trimmed V and J ends, which lost 2 bases and 0 bases, there was a span of 14 bases. CDR3 region: CASSLSRGGGSYNEQFF. The CDR3 DNA sequence: TGTGCCAGCAGCTTATCCCGGGGCGGCGGCTCCTACAATGAGCAGTTCTTC.

This chain links TRBV11-2 with TRBJ2-7, with 9 bases fitting TRBD2. Germline V gives CDR1 SGHAT, CDR2 FQNNGV. The CDR3 loop spans 17 amino acids. The ends lost 1 base at V and 0 bases at J; junction bases unmatched: 7. The CDR3 sequence: CASSLVPSGVVSYEQYF. The CDR3, as DNA: TGTGCCAGCAGCTTAGTTCCTAGCGGGGTTGTCTCCTACGAGCAGTACTTC.

Turning to this clone: One junction end does not reproduce the germline sequence, and a read error may be involved. This rearrangement joins TRBV7-9 to TRBJ2-5; 7 bases are a match to TRBD1. The CDR3 sequence is 12 residues long. CDR1 SEHNR and CDR2 FQNEAQ come from the germline V gene (reference sequence). The CDR3 loop is CASSSTGTPRNF. The DNA for the CDR3 is TGTGCCAGCAGCTCGACAGGGACGCCGCGCAACTTC.

CDR3 nucleotides: TGTGCCAGTAGCCCCGGCGGACTAGCTGTATACAATGAGCAGTTCTTC. Amino acids: CASSPGGLAVYNEQFF. This rearrangement joins TRBV19 to TRBJ2-1; 8 bases line up with TRBD2. The J segment lost 4 bases and the V segment lost 6 bases, leaving 11 bases of the junction unmatched. This CDR3 comprises 16 residues. Germline lookup yields CDR1 LNHDA and CDR2 SQIVND (reference sequence).

The chain couples TRBV7-2 to TRBJ2-7; 10 nucleotides line up with TRBD2. Germline lookup yields CDR1 SGHTA and CDR2 FQGNSA. The V segment lost 1 base and the J segment 4 bases; nucleotides outside the gene matches: 1. The CDR3 sequence is 14 residues long. This CDR3 reads CASSLGSGRYEQYF. The CDR3 region has the DNA TGTGCCAGCAGCTTAGGTAGCGGGAGGTACGAGCAGTACTTC.

This chain connects TRBV7-2 to TRBJ2-1; 8 nucleotides match TRBD2. Looked up from germline, CDR1 is SGHTA and CDR2 is FQGNSA. The CDR3 covers 16 residues. J lost 4 bases, V lost 0 bases, and 5 bases had no gene match. DNA of the CDR3: TGTGCCAGCAGCTTAGCTAGCGGGGCAGCATACAATGAGCAGTTCTTC. Protein product: CASSLASGAAYNEQFF.

This chain connects TRBV7-2 to TRBJ1-2; TRBD1 aligns across 7 bases. The ends lost 3 bases at V and 4 bases at J; junction bases unmatched: 8. CDR3 size: 15 residues. Germline CDR1 and CDR2: SGHTA and FQGNSA. CDR3 DNA: TGTGCCAGCAGCTTGGAGGGGGCTGTGTCCTATGGCTACACCTTC. This gives the protein CASSLEGAVSYGYTF.

The chain uses TRBV5-1 and TRBJ2-1, with a possible D match to TRBD2 (5 bases). Trimming pared 1 base from V and 8 bases from J, leaving 13 bases between. The germline V gene encodes CDR1 SGHRS and CDR2 YFSETQ. The CDR3 extends over 14 amino acids. CDR3 region: CASSLSGLRDEQFF. DNA of the CDR3: TGCGCCAGCAGCTTGTCGGGGTTAAGGGATGAGCAGTTCTTC.

The rearrangement links TRBV28 to TRBJ1-2; D possibly corresponds to TRBD1 (6 bases). The CDR3 consists of 14 residues. The germline V and J ends were trimmed by 3 bases and 8 bases, with 16 bases remaining between them. Germline CDR1 and CDR2: MDHEN and SYDVKM. As DNA, the CDR3 is TGTGCCAGCAGTTTGACGACCCTTCAGGGGGGCTACACCTTC. The encoded protein is CASSLTTLQGGYTF.

The CDR3 reads CASSFGTVAYTF. CDR3 nucleotides: TGTGCCAGCAGCTTTGGAACAGTAGCCTACACCTTC. The chain recombines TRBV7-9 with TRBJ1-2; no definite D call. The CDR3 totals 12 residues. CDR1 is SEHNR and CDR2 is FQNEAQ in the germline V gene (reference sequence). Trimming removed 3 bases at V and 10 bases at J, with 12 bases between.

This sequence joins TRBV7-3 and TRBJ2-1; no reliable D call. The CDR3 runs to 12 residues. The ends were cut back, 4 bases at V and 6 bases at J, with 7 bases in the middle. From germline, CDR1 is SGHTA and CDR2 FQGTGA. The DNA of the CDR3 is TGTGCCAGCAGCTCCTCTACCAATGAGCAGTTCTTC. Its translation: CASSSSTNEQFF.

This clone occurred a few times. DNA for the CDR3: TGCAGCGTCGGGGTCGACACACTAGGGACTAGCGGGAGCCGATACGAGCAGTACTTC. Translating gives CSVGVDTLGTSGSRYEQYF. The J gene is TRBJ2-7, the V gene TRBV29-1, with 14 bases that match TRBD2. Germline V gene sequence: CDR1 SQVTM, CDR2 ANQGSEA. The V segment lost 6 bases and the J segment 4 bases; nucleotides outside the gene matches: 20. The CDR3 is made up of 19 amino acids.

The V call is TRBV15, the J call TRBJ1-4; D is uncertain. The CDR3 sequence is 15 residues long. Between the trimmed V and J ends, which lost 0 bases and 4 bases, there was a span of 9 bases. Germline V lookup: CDR1 LNHNV, CDR2 YYDKDF (reference sequence). CDR3 region: CATSRDLMINEKLFF. The CDR3, as DNA: TGTGCCACCAGCAGAGATCTGATGATTAATGAAAAACTGTTTTTT.

The gene calls are TRBV9 and TRBJ1-4; no clear D. CDR1 and CDR2 (germline): SGDLS, YYNGEE. The V gene lost 2 bases and the J gene lost 0 bases, with 5 bases spanning the gap. The CDR3 covers 14 residues. In DNA, the CDR3 is TGTGCCAGCAGCGTGGCTACAACTAATGAAAAACTGTTTTTT. This translates into CASSVATTNEKLFF.

The chain combines TRBV6-5 with TRBJ2-7; 7 bases map to TRBD2. There are 15 residues in the CDR3. Losses at the gene ends were 0 bases for V and 6 bases for J; bases not matched to a gene: 8. Germline lookup yields CDR1 MNHEY and CDR2 SVGAGI. In DNA, the CDR3 is TGTGCCAGCAGTTACTCCCAGCGGGGAAGGGGCGAGCAGTACTTC. Its translation is CASSYSQRGRGEQYF.

This rearrangement joins TRBV9 to TRBJ2-1, with TRBD2 as a possible D gene (5 bases). Per the germline V gene, CDR1 is SGDLS and CDR2 is YYNGEE. V was shortened by 0 bases and J by 9 bases, with 16 bases between the two germline ends. CDR3 length: 15 amino acids. This CDR3 is CASSVEPAEGAEQFF. The CDR3 DNA is TGTGCCAGCAGCGTAGAGCCCGCCGAGGGAGCTGAGCAGTTCTTC.

V gene TRBV12-5 combines with J gene TRBJ2-1; 13 nucleotides align to TRBD2. Germline V gene lookup returns CDR1 LGHNT and CDR2 FRNRAP. The CDR3 spans 15 residues. After removal of 4 bases from V and 9 bases from J, the junction contained 6 bases not matched to a gene. The CDR3 reads CASGSGLAGFTEQFF. The CDR3 DNA reads TGTGCTAGTGGTTCGGGACTAGCGGGGTTTACTGAGCAGTTCTTC.

The table lists this clone with a count of one. The chain uses TRBV28 and TRBJ1-1; unclear D gene. Trimming took 7 bases from V and 1 from J, leaving 13 bases between them. The germline V gene has CDR1 MDHEN and CDR2 SYDVKM. There are 14 residues in the CDR3. The CDR3 sequence: CASNSPKANTEAFF. The CDR3 bases are TGTGCCAGCAACTCGCCGAAGGCGAACACTGAAGCTTTCTTT.

The chain has TRBV29-1 and TRBJ2-3; 7 positions match TRBD2. CDR3 length equals 16 residues. The germline V gene encodes CDR1 SQVTM and CDR2 ANQGSEA. J was trimmed by 3 bases and V by 4 bases; bases with no gene match: 13. In DNA form, the CDR3 reads TGCAGCGTTGCTGCTGGGAGGGCCGGGAAGACAGATACGCAGTATTTT. It codes for CSVAAGRAGKTDTQYF.

The V call is TRBV28, the J call TRBJ2-7; D remains ambiguous. Per the germline V gene, CDR1 is MDHEN and CDR2 is SYDVKM. This CDR3 is 15 amino acids long. Trimming pared 2 bases from V and 0 bases from J, leaving 11 bases between. CDR3 amino acids: CASSLTIAFSYEQYF. The CDR3 DNA is TGTGCCAGCAGTTTAACGATTGCTTTCTCCTACGAGCAGTACTTC.

This chain links TRBV30 with TRBJ2-3; 8 bases match TRBD2. The germline V gene encodes CDR1 GTSNPN and CDR2 SVGIG (reference sequence). This CDR3 comprises 18 residues. With V trimmed by 1 base and J by 0 bases, 12 bases remained unmatched. The CDR3 DNA sequence: TGTGCCTGGAGTGCCGGGCTAGCGGGCGGGACTAGCACAGATACGCAGTATTTT. This codes for CAWSAGLAGGTSTDTQYF.